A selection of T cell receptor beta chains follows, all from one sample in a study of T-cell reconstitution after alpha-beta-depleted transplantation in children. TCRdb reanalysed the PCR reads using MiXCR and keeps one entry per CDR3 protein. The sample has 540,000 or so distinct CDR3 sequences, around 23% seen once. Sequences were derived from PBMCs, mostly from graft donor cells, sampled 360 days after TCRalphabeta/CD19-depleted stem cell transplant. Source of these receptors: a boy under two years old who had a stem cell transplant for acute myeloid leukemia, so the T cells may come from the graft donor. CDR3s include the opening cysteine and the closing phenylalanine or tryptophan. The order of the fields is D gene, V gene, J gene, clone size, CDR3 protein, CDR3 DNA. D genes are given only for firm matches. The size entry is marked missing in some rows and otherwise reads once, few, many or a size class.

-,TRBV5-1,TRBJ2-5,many,CASSLWGAEETQYF,TGCGCCAGCAGCTTGTGGGGCGCGGAAGAGACCCAGTACTTC
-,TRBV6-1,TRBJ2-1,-,CASTNSGVNEQFF,TGTGCCAGCACCAACTCTGGGGTTAATGAGCAGTTCTTC
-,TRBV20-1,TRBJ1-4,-,CSARAEATNEKLFF,TGCAGTGCTAGGGCCGAAGCAACTAATGAAAAACTGTTTTTT
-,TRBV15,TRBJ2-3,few,CATSRSRGITDTQYF,TGTGCCACCAGCAGATCGCGGGGCATCACAGATACGCAGTATTTT
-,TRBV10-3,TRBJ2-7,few,CAISAGNYEQYF,TGTGCCATCAGTGCGGGGAACTACGAGCAGTACTTC
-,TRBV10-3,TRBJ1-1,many,CAISPTGMDTEAFF,TGTGCCATCAGCCCCACAGGTATGGACACTGAAGCTTTCTTT
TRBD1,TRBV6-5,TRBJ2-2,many,CASSYRQGSTGELFF,TGTGCCAGCAGCTACAGACAGGGGAGTACCGGGGAGCTGTTTTTT
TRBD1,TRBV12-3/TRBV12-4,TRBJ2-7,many,CASRIVRGVDRGLYEQYF,TGTGCCAGCAGGATCGTCAGAGGGGTGGACAGGGGGCTCTACGAGCAGTACTTC
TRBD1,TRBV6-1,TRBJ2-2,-,CASSHPTGGIGELFF,TGTGCCAGCAGCCACCCGACAGGGGGTATCGGGGAGCTGTTTTTT
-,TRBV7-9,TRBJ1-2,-,CASSPSGGFGYTF,TGTGCCAGCAGCCCCTCCGGGGGTTTTGGCTACACCTTC
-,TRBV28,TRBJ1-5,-,CASSPTRTGHQPQHF,TGTGCCAGCAGTCCGACCAGGACGGGGCATCAGCCCCAGCATTTT
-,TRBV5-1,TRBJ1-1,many,CASSTHGVANTEAFF,TGCGCCAGCAGCACACACGGGGTAGCGAACACTGAAGCTTTCTTT
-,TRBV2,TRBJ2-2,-,CASLIRGTTGELFF,TGTGCCAGCCTCATCAGGGGCACCACCGGGGAGCTGTTTTTT
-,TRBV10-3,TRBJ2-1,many,CAISEPTDWGNEQFF,TGTGCCATCAGTGAGCCCACGGACTGGGGCAATGAGCAGTTCTTC
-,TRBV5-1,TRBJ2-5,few,CASSLAVVTNQETQYF,TGCGCCAGCAGCTTGGCCGTGGTAACCAACCAAGAGACCCAGTACTTC
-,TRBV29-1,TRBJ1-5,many,CSVGQAYNQPQHF,TGCAGCGTTGGACAGGCCTACAATCAGCCCCAGCATTTT
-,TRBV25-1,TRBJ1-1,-,CASSEVGRSNTEAFF,TGTGCCAGCAGTGAAGTCGGACGTTCGAACACTGAAGCTTTCTTT
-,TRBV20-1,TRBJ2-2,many,CSASPLTTLPGELFF,TGCAGTGCTAGTCCATTGACTACCCTCCCCGGGGAGCTGTTTTTT
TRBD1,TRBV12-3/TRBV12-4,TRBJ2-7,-,CASSSPTGSYEQYF,TGTGCCAGCAGTTCGCCGACAGGGTCCTACGAGCAGTACTTC
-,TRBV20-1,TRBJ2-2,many,CSARNRQGLNTGELFF,TGCAGTGCTAGAAACCGACAGGGACTGAACACCGGGGAGCTGTTTTTT
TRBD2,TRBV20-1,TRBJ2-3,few,CSARTLGGVHTDTQYF,TGCAGTGCTAGAACTTTGGGGGGGGTGCACACAGATACGCAGTATTTT
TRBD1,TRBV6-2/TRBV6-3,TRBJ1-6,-,CASSYGDRPFTLHF,TGTGCCAGCAGTTACGGGGACAGACCCTTCACCCTCCACTTT
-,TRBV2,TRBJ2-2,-,CASRATANTGELFF,TGTGCCAGCCGCGCTACAGCGAACACCGGGGAGCTGTTTTTT
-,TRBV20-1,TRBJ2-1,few,CSARAPEGSSYNEQFF,TGCAGTGCTAGAGCCCCCGAGGGGAGCTCCTACAATGAGCAGTTCTTC
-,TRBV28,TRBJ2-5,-,CASGGSGQETQYF,TGTGCCAGCGGAGGCAGCGGCCAAGAGACCCAGTACTTC
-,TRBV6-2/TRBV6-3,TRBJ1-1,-,CASSSPWGEGLTEAFF,TGTGCCAGCAGCTCGCCCTGGGGGGAGGGACTCACTGAAGCTTTCTTT
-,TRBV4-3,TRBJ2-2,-,CASSSVGITGELFF,TGCGCCAGCAGCAGCGTAGGGATCACCGGGGAGCTGTTTTTT
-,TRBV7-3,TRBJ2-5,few,CASSLKGGGGGGHQETQYF,TGTGCCAGCAGCTTAAAAGGAGGGGGTGGGGGCGGACACCAAGAGACCCAGTACTTC
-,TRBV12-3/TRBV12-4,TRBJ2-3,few,CASSLGRGLGTDTQYF,TGTGCCAGCAGTTTGGGAAGGGGCCTGGGCACAGATACGCAGTATTTT
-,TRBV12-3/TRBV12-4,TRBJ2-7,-,CASTYSTGHEQYF,TGTGCCAGCACCTACTCGACAGGCCACGAGCAGTACTTC
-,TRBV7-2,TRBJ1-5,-,CASSLDLLLNQPQHF,TGTGCCAGCAGCTTAGATCTGCTCCTTAATCAGCCCCAGCATTTT
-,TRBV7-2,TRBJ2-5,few,CASSRPGRQETQYF,TGTGCCAGCAGCCGCCCGGGACGGCAAGAGACCCAGTACTTC
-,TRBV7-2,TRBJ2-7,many,CATGGLTAYEQYF,TGTGCCACCGGAGGCCTGACGGCCTACGAGCAGTACTTC
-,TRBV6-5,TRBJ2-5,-,CASSYSRQGGETQYF,TGTGCCAGCAGTTACTCGAGGCAGGGAGGAGAGACCCAGTACTTC
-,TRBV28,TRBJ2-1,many,CASSFEGNQQFF,TGTGCCAGCAGTTTTGAGGGTAATCAGCAGTTCTTC
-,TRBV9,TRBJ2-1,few,CASSVGQGGANEQFF,TGTGCCAGCAGCGTAGGTCAGGGGGGAGCCAATGAGCAGTTCTTC
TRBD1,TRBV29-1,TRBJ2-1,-,CSVETGGGEQFF,TGCAGCGTTGAGACAGGGGGCGGGGAGCAGTTCTTC
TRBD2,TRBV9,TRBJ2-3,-,CASSVAGGPRSTDTQYF,TGTGCCAGCAGCGTAGCGGGGGGGCCACGAAGCACAGATACGCAGTATTTT
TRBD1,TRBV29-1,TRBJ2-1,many,CSVVYGTVSYNEQFF,TGCAGCGTTGTCTACGGGACAGTCTCCTACAATGAGCAGTTCTTC
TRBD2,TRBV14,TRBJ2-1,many,CASSHLGLAEQFF,TGTGCCAGCAGCCACCTTGGACTAGCGGAGCAGTTCTTC
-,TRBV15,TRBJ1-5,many,CATSRAKNQPQHF,TGTGCCACCAGCAGAGCAAAGAATCAGCCCCAGCATTTT
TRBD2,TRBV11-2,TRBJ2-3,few,CASSSTSGGALHTDTQYF,TGTGCCAGCAGCTCTACTAGCGGGGGGGCCCTCCACACAGATACGCAGTATTTT
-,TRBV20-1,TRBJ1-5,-,CSASQPVSNQPQHF,TGCAGTGCTAGTCAACCGGTTAGCAATCAGCCCCAGCATTTT
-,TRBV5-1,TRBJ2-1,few,CASWTRYNEQFF,TGCGCCAGCTGGACCCGCTACAATGAGCAGTTCTTC
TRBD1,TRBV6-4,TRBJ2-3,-,CASSPGRGQSPGDTQYF,TGTGCCAGCAGTCCGGGTCGGGGACAGTCCCCGGGCGATACGCAGTATTTT
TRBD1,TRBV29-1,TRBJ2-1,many,CSAYRGHEQFF,TGCAGCGCCTACAGGGGTCATGAGCAGTTCTTC
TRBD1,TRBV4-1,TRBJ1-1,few,CASSQDRGLTEAFF,TGCGCCAGCAGCCAGGACAGGGGGTTAACTGAAGCTTTCTTT
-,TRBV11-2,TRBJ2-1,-,CASSFPSNEQFF,TGTGCCAGCAGCTTTCCTAGCAATGAGCAGTTCTTC
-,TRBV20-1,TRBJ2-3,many,CSARGQDGTDTQYF,TGCAGTGCTAGAGGACAGGACGGCACAGATACGCAGTATTTT
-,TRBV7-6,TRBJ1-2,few,CASSLAAAGELAGGYTF,TGTGCCAGCAGCTTAGCGGCGGCAGGGGAGCTGGCTGGGGGCTACACCTTC
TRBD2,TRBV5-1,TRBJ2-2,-,CASNLSGVNTGELFF,TGCGCCAGCAATCTTAGCGGGGTGAACACCGGGGAGCTGTTTTTT
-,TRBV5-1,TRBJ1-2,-,CASSLEPRGDYGYTF,TGCGCCAGCAGCTTGGAGCCAAGGGGTGACTATGGCTACACCTTC
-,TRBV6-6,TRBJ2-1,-,CASFGGQFDEQFF,TGTGCCAGCTTCGGGGGGCAGTTCGATGAGCAGTTCTTC
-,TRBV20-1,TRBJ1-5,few,CSAAVEPNQPQHF,TGCAGTGCTGCGGTTGAGCCCAATCAGCCCCAGCATTTT
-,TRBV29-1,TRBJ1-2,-,CSVISTGTISGYTF,TGCAGCGTTATATCCACAGGGACTATCAGTGGCTACACCTTC
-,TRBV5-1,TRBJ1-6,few,CASSLDGGSNSPLHF,TGCGCCAGCAGCCTAGACGGAGGTAGTAATTCACCCCTCCACTTT
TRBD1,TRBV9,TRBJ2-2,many,CASSGSQGAIFLFF,TGTGCCAGCAGCGGATCACAGGGGGCGATTTTCCTGTTTTTT